This TCR beta chain was obtained from a study of blood T cell repertoires in COVID-19. Study information: The United States, Italy and Spain supplied acute and convalescent COVID-19 samples. Nucleic acid was either cDNA or gDNA, and it came from T cells, B-cell-depleted T cells, or PBMCs.

Per the original data handling: Cell counts per sample came from amplifying reference gene primers. The repertoire was sequenced with immunoSEQ multiplex PCR; TCRdb's copy has only in-frame clones and lacks some. That table furnishes V, J and clone size, whereas the DNA furnished D and trimming. The sample holds approximately 220,000 clones, 84% seen once. This TCR was sampled from a woman between 35 and 50 years old who had recovered from COVID-19. Sequencing input: PBMCs or T cells enriched from blood (not recorded which).

The CDR3 DNA reads TGTGCCAGCAGCCGGGACAGGGTTTGGAACACTGAAGCTTTCTTT. Translation gives CASSRDRVWNTEAFF. This sequence joins TRBV6-5 and TRBJ1-1, with 9 bases lining up with TRBD1. The V gene's germline CDR1 is MNHEY and CDR2 SVGAGI. V lost 6 bases, J lost 1 base, and 6 bases stayed unmatched. CDR3 length: 15 residues.